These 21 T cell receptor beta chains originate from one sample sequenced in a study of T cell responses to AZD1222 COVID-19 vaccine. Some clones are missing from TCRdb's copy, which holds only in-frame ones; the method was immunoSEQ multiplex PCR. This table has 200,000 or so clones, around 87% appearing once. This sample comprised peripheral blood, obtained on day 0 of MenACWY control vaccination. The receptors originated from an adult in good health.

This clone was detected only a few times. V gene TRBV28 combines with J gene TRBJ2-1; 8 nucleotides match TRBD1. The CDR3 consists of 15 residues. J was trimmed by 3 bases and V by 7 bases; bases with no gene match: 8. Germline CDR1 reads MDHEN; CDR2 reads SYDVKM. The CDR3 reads CASTVDRGVYNEQFF. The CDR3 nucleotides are TGTGCCAGCACCGTCGACAGGGGAGTCTACAATGAGCAGTTCTTC.

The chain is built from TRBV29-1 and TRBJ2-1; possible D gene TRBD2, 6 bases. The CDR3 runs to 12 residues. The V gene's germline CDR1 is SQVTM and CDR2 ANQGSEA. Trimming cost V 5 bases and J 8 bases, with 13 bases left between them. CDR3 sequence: CSVILAADEQFF. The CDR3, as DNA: TGCAGCGTTATACTAGCCGCGGATGAGCAGTTCTTC.

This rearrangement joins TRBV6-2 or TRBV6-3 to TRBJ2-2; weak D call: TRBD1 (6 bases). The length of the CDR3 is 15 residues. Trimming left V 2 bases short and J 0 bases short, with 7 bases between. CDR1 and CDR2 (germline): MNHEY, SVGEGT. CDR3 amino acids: CASSYRTANTGELFF. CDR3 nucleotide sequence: TGTGCCAGCAGTTACCGGACAGCGAACACCGGGGAGCTGTTTTTT.

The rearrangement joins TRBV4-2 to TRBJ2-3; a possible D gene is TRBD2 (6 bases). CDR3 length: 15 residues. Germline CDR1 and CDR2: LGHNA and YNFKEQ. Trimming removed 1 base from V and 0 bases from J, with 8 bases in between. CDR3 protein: CASSQVAGSTDTQYF. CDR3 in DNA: TGTGCCAGCAGCCAAGTTGCGGGAAGCACAGATACGCAGTATTTT.

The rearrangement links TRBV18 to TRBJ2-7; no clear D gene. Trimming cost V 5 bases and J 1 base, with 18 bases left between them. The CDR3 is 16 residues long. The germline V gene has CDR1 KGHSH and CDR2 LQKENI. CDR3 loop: CASSNFASGDSYEQYF. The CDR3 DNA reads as TGTGCCAGCTCAAATTTCGCGTCAGGTGATTCCTACGAGCAGTACTTC. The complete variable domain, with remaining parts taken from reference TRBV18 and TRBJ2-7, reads NAGVMQNPRHLVRRRGQEARLRCSPMKGHSHVYWYRQLPEEGLKFMVYLQKENIIDESGMPKERFSAEFPKEGPSILRIQQVVRGDSAAYFCASSNFASGDSYEQYFGPGTRLTVT.

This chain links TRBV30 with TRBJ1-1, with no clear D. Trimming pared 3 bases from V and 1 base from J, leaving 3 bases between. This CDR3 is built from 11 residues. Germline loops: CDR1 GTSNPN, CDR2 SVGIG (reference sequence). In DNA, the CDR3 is TGTGCCTGGAGGGCGAACACTGAAGCTTTCTTT. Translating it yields CAWRANTEAFF. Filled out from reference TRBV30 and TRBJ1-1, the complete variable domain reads SQTIHQWPATLVQPVGSPLSLECTVEGTSNPNLYWYRQAAGRGLQLLFYSVGIGQISSEVPQNLSASRPQDRQFILSSKKLLLSDSGFYLCAWRANTEAFFGQGTRLTVV.

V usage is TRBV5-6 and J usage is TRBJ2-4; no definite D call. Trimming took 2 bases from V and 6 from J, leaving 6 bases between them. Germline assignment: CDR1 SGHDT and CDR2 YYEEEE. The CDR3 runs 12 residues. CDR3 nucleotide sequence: TGTGCCAGCAGCTTCGGCGGAAACATTCAGTACTTC. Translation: CASSFGGNIQYF.

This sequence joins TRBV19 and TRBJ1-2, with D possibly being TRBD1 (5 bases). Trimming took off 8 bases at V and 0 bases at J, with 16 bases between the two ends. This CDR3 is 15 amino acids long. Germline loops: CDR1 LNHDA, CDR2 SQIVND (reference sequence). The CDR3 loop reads CASGWGGPTNYGYTF. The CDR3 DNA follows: TGTGCCAGTGGCTGGGGCGGACCGACTAACTATGGCTACACCTTC. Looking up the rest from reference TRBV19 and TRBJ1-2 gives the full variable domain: DGGITQSPKYLFRKEGQNVTLSCEQNLNHDAMYWYRQDPGQGLRLIYYSQIVNDFQKGDIAEGYSVSREKKESFPLTVTSAQKNPTAFYLCASGWGGPTNYGYTFGSGTRLTVV.

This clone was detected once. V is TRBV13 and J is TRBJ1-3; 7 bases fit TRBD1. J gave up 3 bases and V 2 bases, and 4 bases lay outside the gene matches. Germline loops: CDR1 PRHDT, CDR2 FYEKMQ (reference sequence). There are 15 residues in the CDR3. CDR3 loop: CASSLQGVSGNTIYF. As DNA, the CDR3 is TGTGCCAGCAGCTTACAGGGGGTCAGTGGAAACACCATATATTTT. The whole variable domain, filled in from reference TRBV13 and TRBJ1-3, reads AAGVIQSPRHLIKEKRETATLKCYPIPRHDTVYWYQQGPGQDPQFLISFYEKMQSDKGSIPDRFSAQQFSDYHSELNMSSLELGDSALYFCASSLQGVSGNTIYFGEGSWLTVV.

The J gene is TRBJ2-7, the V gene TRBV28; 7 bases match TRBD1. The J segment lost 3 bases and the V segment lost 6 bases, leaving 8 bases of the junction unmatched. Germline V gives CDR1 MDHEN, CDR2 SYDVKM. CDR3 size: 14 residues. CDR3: CASRPGDSFYEQYF. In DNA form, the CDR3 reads TGTGCCAGCAGACCCGGGGACAGCTTCTACGAGCAGTACTTC.

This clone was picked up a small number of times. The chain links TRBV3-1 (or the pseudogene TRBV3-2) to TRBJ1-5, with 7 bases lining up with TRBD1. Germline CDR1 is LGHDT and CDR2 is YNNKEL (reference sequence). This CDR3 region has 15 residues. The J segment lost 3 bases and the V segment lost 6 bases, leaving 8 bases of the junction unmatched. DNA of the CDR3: TGTGCCAGCAGTCCTACAGGGGCCAACAATCAGCCCCAGCATTTT. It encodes CASSPTGANNQPQHF.

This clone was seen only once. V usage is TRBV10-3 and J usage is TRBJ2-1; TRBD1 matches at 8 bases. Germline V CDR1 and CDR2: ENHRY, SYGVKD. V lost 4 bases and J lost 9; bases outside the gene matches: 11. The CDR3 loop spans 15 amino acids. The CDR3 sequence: CAISGGRQGAGEQFF. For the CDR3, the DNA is TGTGCCATCAGTGGAGGGAGGCAGGGGGCAGGTGAGCAGTTCTTC.

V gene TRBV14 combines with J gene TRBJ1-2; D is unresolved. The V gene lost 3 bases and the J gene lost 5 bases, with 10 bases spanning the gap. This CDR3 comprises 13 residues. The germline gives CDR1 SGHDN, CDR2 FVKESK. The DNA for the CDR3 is TGTGCCAGCAGCCAGACGACGGAATATGGCTACACCTTC. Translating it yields CASSQTTEYGYTF.

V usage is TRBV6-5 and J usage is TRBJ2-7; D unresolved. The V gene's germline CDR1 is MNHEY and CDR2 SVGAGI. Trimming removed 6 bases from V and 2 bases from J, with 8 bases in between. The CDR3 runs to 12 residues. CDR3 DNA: TGTGCCAGCAGCCAGGATACCTACGAGCAGTACTTC. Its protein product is CASSQDTYEQYF.

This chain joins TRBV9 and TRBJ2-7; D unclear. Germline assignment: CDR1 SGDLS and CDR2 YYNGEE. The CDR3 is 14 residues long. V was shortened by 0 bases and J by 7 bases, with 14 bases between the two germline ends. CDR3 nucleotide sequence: TGTGCCAGCAGCGTAGCGGTAGGGCCTCGGGAGCAGTACTTC. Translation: CASSVAVGPREQYF.

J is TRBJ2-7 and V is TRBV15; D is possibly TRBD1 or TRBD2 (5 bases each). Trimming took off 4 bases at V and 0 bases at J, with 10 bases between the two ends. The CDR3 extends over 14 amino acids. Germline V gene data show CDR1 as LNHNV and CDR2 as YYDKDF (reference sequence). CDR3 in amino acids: CATSNPGPSYEQYF. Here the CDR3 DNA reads TGTGCCACCAGCAATCCGGGGCCCTCCTACGAGCAGTACTTC. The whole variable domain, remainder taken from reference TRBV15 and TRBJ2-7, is DAMVIQNPRYQVTQFGKPVTLSCSQTLNHNVMYWYQQKSSQAPKLLFHYYDKDFNNEADTPDNFQSRRPNTSFCFLDIRSPGLGDTAMYLCATSNPGPSYEQYFGPGTRLTVT.

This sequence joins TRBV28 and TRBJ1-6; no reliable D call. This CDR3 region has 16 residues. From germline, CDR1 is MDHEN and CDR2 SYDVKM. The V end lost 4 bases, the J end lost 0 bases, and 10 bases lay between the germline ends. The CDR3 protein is CASSWRTSSYNSPLHF. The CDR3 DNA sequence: TGTGCCAGCAGTTGGCGAACGAGCTCCTATAATTCACCCCTCCACTTT.

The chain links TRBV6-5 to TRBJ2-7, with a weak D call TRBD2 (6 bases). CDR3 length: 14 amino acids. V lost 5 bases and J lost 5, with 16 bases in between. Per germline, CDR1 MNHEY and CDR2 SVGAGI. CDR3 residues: CASSHPGGRDEQYF. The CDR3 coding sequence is TGTGCCAGCAGTCACCCCGGGGGTCGCGACGAGCAGTACTTC.

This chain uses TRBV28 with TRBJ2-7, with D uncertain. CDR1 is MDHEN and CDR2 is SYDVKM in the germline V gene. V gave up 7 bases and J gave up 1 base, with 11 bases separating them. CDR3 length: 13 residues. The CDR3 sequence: CASKVGMSYEQYF. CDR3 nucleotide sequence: TGTGCCAGCAAGGTAGGGATGTCCTACGAGCAGTACTTC.

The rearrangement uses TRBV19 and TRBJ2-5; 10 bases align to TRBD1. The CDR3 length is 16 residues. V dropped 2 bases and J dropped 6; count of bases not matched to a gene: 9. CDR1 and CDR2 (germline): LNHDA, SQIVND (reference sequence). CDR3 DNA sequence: TGTGCCAGTAGTATATCAAGACGACAGGGGGCCAAGACCCAGTACTTC. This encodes CASSISRRQGAKTQYF.

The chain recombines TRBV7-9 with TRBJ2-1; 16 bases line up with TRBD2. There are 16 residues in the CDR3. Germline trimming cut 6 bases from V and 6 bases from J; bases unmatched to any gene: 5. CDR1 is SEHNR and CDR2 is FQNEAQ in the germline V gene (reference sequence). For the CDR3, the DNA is TGTGCCAGCAGTAAGGGACTAGCGGGAGGGGCCAATGAGCAGTTCTTC. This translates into CASSKGLAGGANEQFF.